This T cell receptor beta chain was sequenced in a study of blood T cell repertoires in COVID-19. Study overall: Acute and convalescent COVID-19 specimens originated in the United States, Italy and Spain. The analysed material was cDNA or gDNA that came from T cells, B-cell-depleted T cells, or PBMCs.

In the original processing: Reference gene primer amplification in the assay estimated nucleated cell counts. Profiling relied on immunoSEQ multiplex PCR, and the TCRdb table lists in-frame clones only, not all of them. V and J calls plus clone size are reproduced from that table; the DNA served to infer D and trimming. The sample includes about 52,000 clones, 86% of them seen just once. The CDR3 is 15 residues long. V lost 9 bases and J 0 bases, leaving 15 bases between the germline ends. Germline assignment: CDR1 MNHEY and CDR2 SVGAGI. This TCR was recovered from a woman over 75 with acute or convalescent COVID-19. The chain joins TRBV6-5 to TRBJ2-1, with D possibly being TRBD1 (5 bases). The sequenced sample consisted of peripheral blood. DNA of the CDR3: TGTGCCAGTAGAAAACAGGAATACTCCTACAATGAGCAGTTCTTC. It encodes CASRKQEYSYNEQFF.